Listed here are 30 T cell receptor beta chains from one sample, sequenced in a study of blood T cell repertoires in COVID-19. The assay was immunoSEQ multiplex PCR, and TCRdb's table has in-frame clones only and misses some. The sample yields 150,000 to 200,000 clones, roughly 86% seen once. The sequenced sample was peripheral blood. These TCRs come from a man aged 35-49 years with active or convalescent COVID-19.

As for this clone: Other DNA sequences in this specimen translate into the identical CDR3. The chain is built from TRBV5-1 and TRBJ2-3, with D possibly being TRBD2 (5 bases). Germline lookup yields CDR1 SGHRS and CDR2 YFSETQ. This CDR3 comprises 15 residues. Trimming shortened V by 2 bases and J by 0 bases, and 10 bases separated the two germline ends. The CDR3 bases are TGCGCCAGCAGCTTAAGCGGAGGAAGCACAGATACGCAGTATTTT. It encodes CASSLSGGSTDTQYF.

The genes are TRBV7-9 and TRBJ1-4; 10 nucleotides agree with TRBD1. The CDR3 length is 15 residues. Trimming removed 4 bases from V and 7 bases from J; junction bases left unmatched: 6. The germline CDR1 and CDR2 sequences are SEHNR and FQNEAQ (reference sequence). The CDR3 sequence: CASSSGQGEREKLFF. The DNA of the CDR3 is TGTGCCAGCAGCTCCGGACAGGGGGAGCGTGAAAAACTGTTTTTT. The entire variable domain, with the rest obtained from reference TRBV7-9 and TRBJ1-4, is as follows: DTGVSQNPRHKITKRGQNVTFRCDPISEHNRLYWYRQTLGQGPEFLTYFQNEAQLEKSRLLSDRFSAERPKGSFSTLEIQRTEQGDSAMYLCASSSGQGEREKLFFGSGTQLSVL.

The chain employs TRBV12-3 or TRBV12-4 and TRBJ1-2, with no clear D. V was clipped by 5 bases and J by 4 bases, with 8 bases between them. The CDR3 runs 12 residues. CDR3 in amino acids: CASSLLGYGYTF. The CDR3 DNA sequence: TGTGCCAGCAGTCTCCTCGGCTATGGCTACACCTTC.

Here the CDR3 reads CASSSRDRGTGELFF. The CDR3 DNA follows: TGTGCCAGTAGCTCCCGGGACAGGGGGACCGGGGAGCTGTTTTTT. The chain combines TRBV19 with TRBJ2-2; 11 bases match TRBD1. Germline values: CDR1 LNHDA, CDR2 SQIVND (reference sequence). The CDR3 has 15 residues. After removal of 6 bases from V and 5 bases from J, the junction contained 5 bases not matched to a gene.

The chain is built from TRBV5-5 and TRBJ1-4; 8 positions agree with TRBD1. Germline CDR1 SGHKS, CDR2 YYEKEE (reference sequence). Germline trimming cut 5 bases from V and 2 bases from J; bases unmatched to any gene: 5. The CDR3 is 15 residues long. The CDR3 loop is CASSSRTGTNEKLFF. As DNA, the CDR3 is TGTGCCAGCAGTAGTAGGACAGGGACTAATGAAAAACTGTTTTTT. The entire variable domain, with the rest obtained from reference TRBV5-5 and TRBJ1-4, is as follows: DAGVTQSPTHLIKTRGQQVTLRCSPISGHKSVSWYQQVLGQGPQFIFQYYEKEERGRGNFPDRFSARQFPNYSSELNVNALLLGDSALYLCASSSRTGTNEKLFFGSGTQLSVL.

The V and J genes are TRBV6-6 and TRBJ2-5, with 7 bases that match TRBD2. The germline V gene encodes CDR1 MNHNY and CDR2 SVGAGI (reference sequence). The CDR3 has 16 residues. J gave up 1 base and V 0 bases, and 5 bases lay outside the gene matches. The chain's CDR3 is CASSYSGGEGQETQYF. The CDR3, as DNA: TGTGCCAGCAGTTACTCGGGGGGGGAGGGCCAAGAGACCCAGTACTTC.

The count of this clone is one. V and J are TRBV5-6 and TRBJ2-3; perhaps TRBD2 as D (5 bases). The CDR3 is 15 residues long. Trimming left V 1 base short and J 2 bases short, with 11 bases between. The V gene's germline CDR1 is SGHDT and CDR2 YYEEEE. This chain's CDR3 is CASSLPPGLTDTQYF. Here the CDR3 DNA reads TGTGCCAGCAGCTTGCCCCCCGGACTCACAGATACGCAGTATTTT.

CDR3 coding DNA: TGCGCCAGCAGCCAAGTTTTCCCGGGACAACTAGTCTATGAGCAGTTCTTC. Translation gives CASSQVFPGQLVYEQFF. The V and J genes are TRBV4-1 and TRBJ2-1, with D maybe TRBD1 (6 bases). The CDR3 runs 17 residues. Trimming shortened V by 1 base and J by 8 bases, and 21 bases separated the two germline ends. Per germline, CDR1 MGHRA and CDR2 YSYEKL.

This clone appeared once. This rearrangement joins TRBV13 to TRBJ1-1; D gene ambiguous. V was pared by 4 bases and J by 1 base, with 4 bases between. The CDR3 extends over 12 amino acids. From germline, CDR1 is PRHDT and CDR2 FYEKMQ (reference sequence). The CDR3 sequence is CASSSRNTEAFF. DNA for the CDR3: TGTGCCAGCAGCTCCCGGAACACTGAAGCTTTCTTT.

The chain couples TRBV10-3 to TRBJ2-1; TRBD2 matches at 9 bases. Germline-derived CDR1 and CDR2 are ENHRY and SYGVKD. This CDR3 has 14 amino acids. V lost 4 bases to trimming and J lost 8 bases; unmatched junction nucleotides: 6. CDR3 loop: CAISAGTSNDEQFF. Here the CDR3 DNA reads TGTGCCATCAGTGCCGGGACTAGCAACGATGAGCAGTTCTTC.

This chain uses TRBV13 with TRBJ2-7; TRBD1 aligns across 11 bases. The CDR3 sequence is 15 residues long. The germline CDR1 and CDR2 sequences are PRHDT and FYEKMQ (reference sequence). With V trimmed by 2 bases and J by 4 bases, 4 bases remained unmatched. The CDR3 loop is CASSLPGQGGYEQYF. CDR3 nucleotides: TGTGCCAGCAGCTTACCGGGACAGGGGGGATACGAGCAGTACTTC.

The V and J genes are TRBV5-8 and TRBJ1-5; 8 positions match TRBD1. V gave up 4 bases and J gave up 2 bases; unmatched junction bases: 5. Germline V CDR1 and CDR2: SGHTS, YDEGEE. The CDR3 is 15 residues long. In DNA, the CDR3 is TGTGCCAGCAGCAGGACAGGGTTGGGCAATCAGCCCCAGCATTTT. Amino acids: CASSRTGLGNQPQHF.

The chain combines TRBV6-6 with TRBJ1-3; D is unclear. With 2 bases removed from V and 8 bases from J, the gap between germline ends came to 4 bases. The CDR3 loop spans 11 amino acids. The germline gives CDR1 MNHNY, CDR2 SVGAGI (reference sequence). The CDR3: CASSYEDTIYF. The CDR3, as DNA: TGTGCCAGCAGTTACGAGGACACCATATATTTT.

The chain links TRBV15 to TRBJ2-5, with 11 nucleotides matching TRBD1. CDR1 and CDR2 from the germline V gene are LNHNV and YYDKDF (reference sequence). The CDR3 sequence is 15 residues long. Losses at the gene ends were 5 bases for V and 5 bases for J; bases not matched to a gene: 7. The CDR3 reads CATSPRTGGRETQYF. CDR3 sequence (DNA): TGTGCCACCAGCCCACGGACAGGGGGCAGGGAGACCCAGTACTTC.

The chain is built from TRBV19 and TRBJ1-6, with 8 positions matching TRBD1. V shed 5 bases and J 0 bases; nucleotides not matched to a gene: 15. Looked up from germline, CDR1 is LNHDA and CDR2 is SQIVND (reference sequence). The CDR3 runs 20 residues. The DNA for the CDR3 is TGTGCCAGTAGTTCAACCTGGGACAGGTCCGGTGGCTCCTATAATTCACCCCTCCACTTT. Its translation: CASSSTWDRSGGSYNSPLHF.

This rearrangement joins TRBV28 to TRBJ1-2; TRBD1 aligns across 8 bases. CDR1 and CDR2 from the germline V gene are MDHEN and SYDVKM. The CDR3 extends over 14 amino acids. The V segment lost 4 bases and the J segment 3 bases; nucleotides outside the gene matches: 4. The CDR3 bases are TGTGCCAGCAGTTGGACAGGGAGCGACTATGGCTACACCTTC. It codes for CASSWTGSDYGYTF.

The gene calls are TRBV6-5 and TRBJ1-1; no reliable D call. Germline V CDR1 and CDR2: MNHEY, SVGAGI. Trimming stripped 4 bases from V and 5 bases from J, with 20 bases between. The CDR3 has 16 amino acids. In nucleotides, the CDR3 is TGTGCCAGCAGTTCAATTTCGGCCACCTCCGGGACTGAAGCTTTCTTT. As protein: CASSSISATSGTEAFF.

The genes are TRBV30 and TRBJ1-4; 7 bases line up with TRBD1. CDR1 and CDR2 from the germline V gene are GTSNPN and SVGIG (reference sequence). The CDR3 covers 14 residues. V shed 3 bases, J shed 7 bases, and the junction held 8 bases outside the gene matches. The CDR3 is CAWSVQGDGEKLFF. The CDR3 DNA reads TGTGCCTGGAGCGTCCAGGGGGACGGTGAAAAACTGTTTTTT.

The chain couples TRBV30 to TRBJ1-6; 9 bases match TRBD1. The CDR3 contains 15 residues. The J segment lost 3 bases and the V segment lost 4 bases, leaving 4 bases of the junction unmatched. Germline CDR1 GTSNPN, CDR2 SVGIG (reference sequence). The CDR3 spells CAWNPTGGYNSPLHF. The CDR3 DNA sequence: TGTGCCTGGAATCCGACAGGGGGCTATAATTCACCCCTCCACTTT.

CDR3 in amino acids: CASSGPGGGADTQYF. CDR3 nucleotides: TGCGCCAGCAGCGGCCCGGGCGGGGGGGCAGATACGCAGTATTTT. The chain recombines TRBV5-1 with TRBJ2-3, with 9 bases aligning to TRBD2. V lost 4 bases and J lost 4; bases outside the gene matches: 7. In germline, CDR1 is SGHRS, CDR2 YFSETQ. CDR3 length equals 15 residues.

The chain combines TRBV5-6 with TRBJ2-7, with D perhaps TRBD1 (5 bases). This CDR3 has 12 amino acids. V gave up 2 bases and J gave up 5 bases, with 8 bases separating them. Germline V gene sequence: CDR1 SGHDT, CDR2 YYEEEE. This CDR3 reads CASSFSRDEQYF. CDR3 nucleotides: TGTGCCAGCAGCTTCAGCAGGGACGAGCAGTACTTC.

The gene calls are TRBV5-5 and TRBJ2-6, with a tentative D call TRBD1 (5 bases). This CDR3 region has 19 residues. Trimming took off 0 bases at V and 3 bases at J, with 19 bases between the two ends. Germline CDR1 SGHKS, CDR2 YYEKEE (reference sequence). CDR3 amino acids: CASSLVRGGVSGGANVLTF. In DNA, the CDR3 is TGTGCCAGCAGCTTGGTAAGGGGTGGGGTTTCTGGTGGGGCCAACGTCCTGACTTTC.

Regarding this clone: Within the sample, other DNA sequences also encode this same CDR3. The chain uses TRBV30 and TRBJ1-5; D uncertain. Per the germline V gene, CDR1 is GTSNPN and CDR2 is SVGIG (reference sequence). CDR3 size: 13 residues. The germline V and J ends were trimmed by 0 bases and 4 bases, with 7 bases remaining between them. DNA for the CDR3: TGTGCCTGGAGTGTACGAGAAAATCAGCCCCAGCATTTT. Residues: CAWSVRENQPQHF.

The V and J genes are TRBV6-5 and TRBJ1-2, with no clear D. Germline CDR1 and CDR2: MNHEY and SVGAGI. The CDR3 spans 13 residues. The V and J ends lost 2 bases and 4 bases respectively, with 8 bases between them. The chain's CDR3 is CASSYKSFYGYTF. As DNA, the CDR3 is TGTGCCAGCAGTTACAAGAGTTTCTATGGCTACACCTTC.

The chain employs TRBV19 and TRBJ2-1; weak D call: TRBD2 (6 bases). Germline loops: CDR1 LNHDA, CDR2 SQIVND (reference sequence). V lost 0 bases and J 3 bases, leaving 12 bases between the germline ends. The CDR3 is 16 amino acids. CDR3 sequence: CASSIERGLHYNEQFF. In DNA, the CDR3 is TGTGCCAGTAGTATAGAGCGGGGCCTGCACTACAATGAGCAGTTCTTC.

This clone was found once. This chain joins TRBV7-2 and TRBJ1-5, with D tentatively TRBD1 (6 bases). Germline V gene sequence: CDR1 SGHTA, CDR2 FQGNSA. This CDR3 has 14 amino acids. Trimming pared 4 bases from V and 5 bases from J, leaving 12 bases between. Here the CDR3 DNA reads TGTGCCAGCAGCTACAGGGCGGGAGATCAGCCCCAGCATTTT. Encoded protein: CASSYRAGDQPQHF.

The chain combines TRBV11-3 with TRBJ2-2; 10 nucleotides line up with TRBD1. Germline V gene data show CDR1 as SGHNT and CDR2 as YENEEA. The V and J ends lost 3 bases and 5 bases, in that order; junction bases with no gene match: 6. This CDR3 is built from 16 residues. DNA of the CDR3: TGTGCCAGCAGCTTGACAGGGGGCGCGTATACCGGGGAGCTGTTTTTT. This sequence encodes CASSLTGGAYTGELFF.

CDR3 loop: CSVTGGQFANTGELFF. In DNA, the CDR3 is TGCAGCGTTACCGGTGGACAGTTCGCGAACACCGGGGAGCTGTTTTTT. The chain is built from TRBV29-1 and TRBJ2-2; tentatively, D is TRBD1 (6 bases). Trimming shortened V by 5 bases and J by 0 bases, and 16 bases separated the two germline ends. Germline values: CDR1 SQVTM, CDR2 ANQGSEA. The CDR3 consists of 16 residues.

V gene TRBV5-8 combines with J gene TRBJ2-7; TRBD2 aligns across 8 bases. The CDR3 is 13 amino acids. CDR1 and CDR2 (germline): SGHTS, YDEGEE. Unmatched junction bases numbered 7, after V lost 4 bases and J lost 7 bases. The CDR3 spells CASSPGGALEQYF. CDR3 sequence (DNA): TGTGCCAGCAGCCCCGGGGGGGCGTTAGAGCAGTACTTC.

J is TRBJ1-1 and V is TRBV3-1 (or the pseudogene TRBV3-2), with a weak D call TRBD1 (5 bases). Germline values: CDR1 LGHDT, CDR2 YNNKEL (reference sequence). The CDR3 is made up of 14 amino acids. Trimming cost V 8 bases and J 3 bases, with 16 bases left between them. Here the CDR3 reads CASAVSGGYTEAFF. The CDR3 DNA is TGTGCCAGCGCGGTTTCGGGGGGATACACTGAAGCTTTCTTT.